This T cell receptor (beta chain) is drawn from a study of T cell responses to AZD1222 COVID-19 vaccine. Study-level points and caveats: Females made up more of the donors, who were largely white British, and clonal diversity may have come out too low.

Using immunoSEQ multiplex PCR, the repertoire was profiled, and TCRdb retains in-frame clones only, with some absent. Of 150,000 to 200,000 clones in the sample, roughly 90% were seen once. A note on this clone: Its specificity is unknown.

The CDR3 totals 14 residues. Germline-derived CDR1 and CDR2 are GTSNPN and SVGIG (reference sequence). V was pared by 2 bases and J by 5 bases, with 14 bases between. The chain uses TRBV30 and TRBJ2-3, with no clear D. The clonotype comes from an adult who received the AZD1222 COVID-19 vaccine. Sequences were derived from peripheral blood, sampled 28 days after the second AZD1222 dose. The CDR3 here is CAWSWAPRVDTQYF. The CDR3 DNA sequence: TGTGCCTGGAGTTGGGCTCCCCGTGTAGATACGCAGTATTTT.